This is a list of T cell receptor beta chains from one sample in a study of T cells in Graves' hyperthyroidism and ophthalmopathy. Each CDR3 protein gets one entry after TCRdb re-called the multiplex PCR reads with MiXCR. This repertoire shows 600,000 or so distinct CDR3 sequences, approximately 15% found once; its top ten account for about 6.6%. The sample consisted of blood. The receptor source for this set is a woman younger than 35 with Graves' ophthalmopathy. Each CDR3 is given with its conserved first and last residue. Each record gives: CDR3 length, D gene, clone size, J gene, V gene, CDR3 DNA, CDR3 protein. A D gene is named only where the DNA matches it firmly. Size values are once, few and many counts, or a class for expanded clones, and some rows have none.

cdr3_length: 13
d_call: TRBD1
clone_size: NA
j_call: TRBJ2-7
v_call: TRBV6-2/TRBV6-3
cdr3_nt: TGTGCCAGCAGTCTCCGGGACAGGTCCGCGCAGTACTTC
cdr3_aa: CASSLRDRSAQYF

cdr3_length: 15
d_call: TRBD2
clone_size: many
j_call: TRBJ2-7
v_call: TRBV27
cdr3_nt: TGTGCCAGCAGTTTATACGTCGGGAGGGTTTCTGAGTGGTACTTC
cdr3_aa: CASSLYVGRVSEWYF

cdr3_length: 17
d_call: TRBD2
clone_size: NA
j_call: TRBJ2-1
v_call: TRBV12-3/TRBV12-4
cdr3_nt: TGTGCCAGCAGTTCCTTCCGGAGCGGGGGGACCTACAATGAGCAGTTCTTC
cdr3_aa: CASSSFRSGGTYNEQFF

cdr3_length: 14
d_call: TRBD1
clone_size: NA
j_call: TRBJ1-2
v_call: TRBV11-2
cdr3_nt: TGTGCCAGCAGATCACCGGACAGGGTCTATGGCTACACCTTC
cdr3_aa: CASRSPDRVYGYTF

cdr3_length: 13
d_call: NA
clone_size: many
j_call: TRBJ1-1
v_call: TRBV12-3/TRBV12-4
cdr3_nt: TGTGCCAGCAGTTTTCGACCGGATACCAGAGCTTTCTTT
cdr3_aa: CASSFRPDTRAFF

cdr3_length: 17
d_call: TRBD2
clone_size: many
j_call: TRBJ2-1
v_call: TRBV6-1
cdr3_nt: TGTGCCAGCAGTGATTCCCCAAGCGGGAGGTATAACAATGAGCAGTTCTTC
cdr3_aa: CASSDSPSGRYNNEQFF

cdr3_length: 14
d_call: TRBD2
clone_size: NA
j_call: TRBJ2-7
v_call: TRBV6-2/TRBV6-3
cdr3_nt: TGTGCCAGCACCGTTAGCGGGGAGCCGTACGAGCAGTACTTC
cdr3_aa: CASTVSGEPYEQYF

cdr3_length: 15
d_call: NA
clone_size: many
j_call: TRBJ2-1
v_call: TRBV12-3/TRBV12-4
cdr3_nt: TGTGCCAGCAGTCACACAGGCTCATTATACAATGAGCAGTTCTTC
cdr3_aa: CASSHTGSLYNEQFF

cdr3_length: 13
d_call: NA
clone_size: NA
j_call: TRBJ1-5
v_call: TRBV2
cdr3_nt: TGTGCCAGCGCCGGACAGCCAAATCAGCCCCAGCATTTT
cdr3_aa: CASAGQPNQPQHF

cdr3_length: 12
d_call: NA
clone_size: many
j_call: TRBJ2-7
v_call: TRBV12-3/TRBV12-4
cdr3_nt: TGTGCCAGCAGCCCCCTTGAGGGGGAGCAGTACTTC
cdr3_aa: CASSPLEGEQYF

cdr3_length: 11
d_call: NA
clone_size: few
j_call: TRBJ2-1
v_call: TRBV12-3/TRBV12-4
cdr3_nt: TGTGCCAGCAGGTCCGCGGCTAAGCAGTTCTTC
cdr3_aa: CASRSAAKQFF

cdr3_length: 15
d_call: TRBD1
clone_size: many
j_call: TRBJ1-1
v_call: TRBV9
cdr3_nt: TGTGCCAGCAGCGTAGGGGACAGGGAGGACACTGAAGCTTTCTTT
cdr3_aa: CASSVGDREDTEAFF

cdr3_length: 13
d_call: NA
clone_size: NA
j_call: TRBJ1-4
v_call: TRBV20-1
cdr3_nt: TGCAGTGCTGAGGGGGGGGGTAATGAAAAACTGTTTTTT
cdr3_aa: CSAEGGGNEKLFF

cdr3_length: 16
d_call: TRBD1
clone_size: few
j_call: TRBJ2-5
v_call: TRBV7-9
cdr3_nt: TGTGCCAGCAGCTCCCTCTCCGGGACAGGGGAAGAGACCCAGTACTTC
cdr3_aa: CASSSLSGTGEETQYF

cdr3_length: 15
d_call: NA
clone_size: many
j_call: TRBJ2-1
v_call: TRBV7-9
cdr3_nt: TGTGCCAGCAGCCTCCGCCGACCCGAATACAATGAGCAGTTCTTC
cdr3_aa: CASSLRRPEYNEQFF

cdr3_length: 15
d_call: NA
clone_size: NA
j_call: TRBJ1-2
v_call: TRBV7-9
cdr3_nt: TGTGCCAGCAGCACACCGGGACTTAAACTTGGTGGCTACACCTTC
cdr3_aa: CASSTPGLKLGGYTF

cdr3_length: 15
d_call: TRBD2
clone_size: few
j_call: TRBJ2-2
v_call: TRBV6-1
cdr3_nt: TGTGCCAGCAGCCGGACTAGCGCCGCTACCGGGGAGCTGTTTTTT
cdr3_aa: CASSRTSAATGELFF

cdr3_length: 16
d_call: TRBD1
clone_size: many
j_call: TRBJ1-1
v_call: TRBV5-1
cdr3_nt: TGCGCCAGCAGCTTTGGAGGGGGCTTCGGGAACACTGAAGCTTTCTTT
cdr3_aa: CASSFGGGFGNTEAFF

cdr3_length: 16
d_call: NA
clone_size: NA
j_call: TRBJ2-5
v_call: TRBV9
cdr3_nt: TGTGCCAGCAGCGACTATACGCGGGACCCCCAAGAGACCCAGTACTTC
cdr3_aa: CASSDYTRDPQETQYF

cdr3_length: 14
d_call: NA
clone_size: many
j_call: TRBJ1-5
v_call: TRBV15
cdr3_nt: TGTGCCACCGGCCACGGGACGGAGGTTCAGCCCCAGCATTTT
cdr3_aa: CATGHGTEVQPQHF

cdr3_length: 14
d_call: NA
clone_size: many
j_call: TRBJ1-5
v_call: TRBV2
cdr3_nt: TGTGCCAGCAGTGAAGCGTCTTCGGGGCAGCCCCAGCATTTT
cdr3_aa: CASSEASSGQPQHF

cdr3_length: 16
d_call: TRBD2
clone_size: many
j_call: TRBJ2-1
v_call: TRBV3-1
cdr3_nt: TGTGCCAGCAGCCGGACTAGCGGGAGAGGGTACAATGAGCAGTTCTTC
cdr3_aa: CASSRTSGRGYNEQFF

cdr3_length: 14
d_call: NA
clone_size: many
j_call: TRBJ1-1
v_call: TRBV12-3/TRBV12-4
cdr3_nt: TGTGCCAGCAGTTTATTTAGGAATCACGCTGAAGCTTTCTTT
cdr3_aa: CASSLFRNHAEAFF

cdr3_length: 15
d_call: TRBD2
clone_size: many
j_call: TRBJ2-1
v_call: TRBV7-8
cdr3_nt: TGTGCCAGCAGCCCTAGGACTAGCGATGACAATGAGCAGTTCTTC
cdr3_aa: CASSPRTSDDNEQFF

cdr3_length: 13
d_call: NA
clone_size: many
j_call: TRBJ2-7
v_call: TRBV7-9
cdr3_nt: TGTGCCAGCAGAAGGGGTGGATCCTACGAGCAGTACTTC
cdr3_aa: CASRRGGSYEQYF

cdr3_length: 15
d_call: TRBD1
clone_size: many
j_call: TRBJ2-6
v_call: TRBV28
cdr3_nt: TGTGCCGTGGGACAGGGGGCGGAAGGGGCCAACGTCCTGACTTTC
cdr3_aa: CAVGQGAEGANVLTF

cdr3_length: 16
d_call: NA
clone_size: NA
j_call: TRBJ2-7
v_call: TRBV7-8
cdr3_nt: TGTGCCAGCAGCTTGAGGACCGGGACCGAAACCTACGAGCAGTACTTC
cdr3_aa: CASSLRTGTETYEQYF

cdr3_length: 15
d_call: TRBD1
clone_size: few
j_call: TRBJ1-2
v_call: TRBV18
cdr3_nt: TGTGCCAGCTCATCGGACAGGGGGCAGAGGGATGGCTACACCTTC
cdr3_aa: CASSSDRGQRDGYTF

cdr3_length: 14
d_call: NA
clone_size: many
j_call: TRBJ2-7
v_call: TRBV27
cdr3_nt: TGTGCCAGCGCGAAAATACAGGGTTCCATCGAGCAGTACTTC
cdr3_aa: CASAKIQGSIEQYF

cdr3_length: 16
d_call: TRBD1
clone_size: NA
j_call: TRBJ2-7
v_call: TRBV18
cdr3_nt: TGTGCCAGCTCCCTAGGACTGGGGACAGGGACAGGTGAGCAGTACTTC
cdr3_aa: CASSLGLGTGTGEQYF

cdr3_length: 13
d_call: NA
clone_size: many
j_call: TRBJ1-1
v_call: TRBV28
cdr3_nt: TGTGCCAGCAGTTTAGCTAGTTGGACTGAAGCTTTCTTT
cdr3_aa: CASSLASWTEAFF

cdr3_length: 15
d_call: NA
clone_size: few
j_call: TRBJ2-7
v_call: TRBV4-1
cdr3_nt: TGCGCCAGCAGCCAAGGTCATTCGGGAATCCGGGAGCAGTACTTC
cdr3_aa: CASSQGHSGIREQYF

cdr3_length: 17
d_call: NA
clone_size: many
j_call: TRBJ2-3
v_call: TRBV13
cdr3_nt: TGTGCCAGCAGCAGCTTGGGGCCCGATATCCCCACAGATACGCAGTATTTT
cdr3_aa: CASSSLGPDIPTDTQYF

cdr3_length: 15
d_call: NA
clone_size: many
j_call: TRBJ2-1
v_call: TRBV18
cdr3_nt: TGTGCCAGCTCACCGCTTCGGGGAGTGGTTAATGAGCAGTTCTTC
cdr3_aa: CASSPLRGVVNEQFF

cdr3_length: 13
d_call: TRBD1
clone_size: NA
j_call: TRBJ2-7
v_call: TRBV10-1
cdr3_nt: TGCGCCAGCAGGACGGACAGGCTCGACGAGCAGTACTTC
cdr3_aa: CASRTDRLDEQYF

cdr3_length: 17
d_call: TRBD2
clone_size: many
j_call: TRBJ2-3
v_call: TRBV20-1
cdr3_nt: TGCAGTGCCCCCCCTACGGGACTAGCGGGATCCACAGATACGCAGTATTTT
cdr3_aa: CSAPPTGLAGSTDTQYF

cdr3_length: 18
d_call: TRBD1
clone_size: many
j_call: TRBJ2-3
v_call: TRBV7-9
cdr3_nt: TGTGCCAGCAGCTCCTTAGGGGGACAGGGGGTTTCCACAGATACGCAGTATTTT
cdr3_aa: CASSSLGGQGVSTDTQYF

cdr3_length: 13
d_call: NA
clone_size: NA
j_call: TRBJ2-7
v_call: TRBV12-3/TRBV12-4
cdr3_nt: TGTGCCAGCAGCATGACCCAATCCTACGAGCAGTACTTC
cdr3_aa: CASSMTQSYEQYF

cdr3_length: 16
d_call: NA
clone_size: few
j_call: TRBJ1-5
v_call: TRBV6-1
cdr3_nt: TGTGCCAGCAAAAGTCTGAGTGGCTATAGCAATCAGCCCCAGCATTTT
cdr3_aa: CASKSLSGYSNQPQHF

cdr3_length: 15
d_call: TRBD2
clone_size: few
j_call: TRBJ2-7
v_call: TRBV29-1
cdr3_nt: TGCAGCGTTGAAGAAGAGCGGGGGGCAGCGGTCGAGCAGTACTTC
cdr3_aa: CSVEEERGAAVEQYF

cdr3_length: 15
d_call: TRBD2
clone_size: many
j_call: TRBJ2-1
v_call: TRBV20-1
cdr3_nt: TGCAGTGCACGAGCGGGCAGCGGGAGGGGTAATGAGCAGTTCTTC
cdr3_aa: CSARAGSGRGNEQFF

cdr3_length: 16
d_call: TRBD2
clone_size: many
j_call: TRBJ2-7
v_call: TRBV9
cdr3_nt: TGTGCCAGCAGCGTAGGGGGAACGGGAGGGTCCTACGAGCAGTACTTC
cdr3_aa: CASSVGGTGGSYEQYF